The clone carrying this TCR beta chain was picked up one time. What it binds is unknown. In the PCR, 60 Vbeta and 13 Jbeta primers were used. The authors' processing: About 12 million of around 85 million unique TCR beta chains were shared, per a later count. Here immunoSEQ multiplex PCR was the method, and the copy in TCRdb shows in-frame clones only, minus some. The D gene and trimming were derived from the DNA, and the V and J assignments and clone size from that table. The data hold some 120,000 clones, with around three quarters observed a single time. The length of the CDR3 is 17 residues. The V gene end was trimmed by 0 bases and the J gene end by 7 bases; junction bases not matched to a gene: 13. This sample is part of a study of cytomegalovirus exposure and HLA in healthy donors. Broader study findings: The listing of roughly 160 TCR beta chains classed them as cytomegalovirus-associated. Later work associated roughly 15,000 TCR beta sequences with HLA alleles at 0.05 false discovery rate. TCR beta chain V- and J-gene trimming was linked, in a later analysis, to a missense variant in DCLRE1C.

The sample comprised PBMCs. The chain employs TRBV5-3 and TRBJ2-1; 7 bases map to TRBD2. TRBV5-3 is known as an ORF, though its function is uncertain. The receptor's source is a man younger than 35 in good health and CMV-seronegative. CDR3 coding DNA: TGTGCCAGAAGCTTGGAGGCGGGAGAAACACTAGGGAATGAGCAGTTCTTC. Translated, it gives CARSLEAGETLGNEQFF.